The sequence of this T cell receptor (beta chain) was determined in a study of Graves' ophthalmopathy and Graves' hyperthyroidism. The study, taken as a whole, reports: A majority of expanded thyroid clonotypes exceeding 0.001 frequency were likewise present in blood.

Ophthalmopathy donors' eye disease showed moderate-to-severe activity, CAS of at least 3, NOSPECS of at least 4 and duration under 3 months. As diagnostic evidence, clinical symptoms, serum thyroxine, TRAb, thyroid ultrasound and orbital computed tomography were relied upon. CDR3 length: 11 residues. Deletions cut 6 bases from V and 4 bases from J, with 6 bases between. As the template, RNA transcripts were used to amplify TCR beta CDR3 regions. HTBI-primed RT-PCR formed the first round, and a multiplex PCR formed the second. Via MiXCR, TCRdb re-called the multiplex PCR reads, giving one row per CDR3 protein. Of some 390,000 distinct CDR3 sequences listed, about 17% are singletons. Worth noting for this clonotype: As yet, its antigen is unknown.

This sequence joins TRBV12-3 or TRBV12-4 and TRBJ1-2; D is uncertain. The specimen sequenced was peripheral blood. This receptor was identified in a woman aged 18-29 years with Graves' ophthalmopathy. The CDR3 DNA sequence: TGTGCCAGCAGGGTTACCTATGGCTACACCTTC. The encoded protein is CASRVTYGYTF.